The next 30 T cell receptor beta chains were all read from a single sample in a study of patients and donors after allogeneic stem cell transplantation. TCRdb reprocessed the RT-PCR reads via MiXCR and lists one record per CDR3 protein. The table lists 160,000 or so distinct CDR3 sequences, approximately 22% of them singletons. The material sequenced was blood, either unsorted or a sorted T cell fraction (not recorded which). These receptors all come from a human donor who was either an allogeneic HSCT recipient or a stem cell or donor lymphocyte infusion donor (not recorded which). It is not recorded whose cells these are; they may come from a transplant donor.

The V and J genes are TRBV12-3 or TRBV12-4 and TRBJ2-7; 12 bases line up with TRBD2. The V and J ends lost 4 bases and 3 bases, in that order; junction bases with no gene match: 10. CDR3 length equals 17 residues. The CDR3 is CASSSLPLTSGSYEQYF. The CDR3 region has the DNA TGTGCCAGCAGTTCCCTCCCGTTGACTAGCGGGAGCTACGAGCAGTACTTC.

The chain employs TRBV20-1 and TRBJ1-1; 8 bases agree with TRBD1. Germline V gene lookup returns CDR1 DFQATT and CDR2 SNEGSKA (reference sequence). V lost 3 bases to trimming and J lost 5 bases; unmatched junction nucleotides: 11. This CDR3 has 15 amino acids. Here the CDR3 DNA reads TGCAGTGCTAGGGCATTCACAGGGGGGTATACTGAAGCTTTCTTT. It codes for CSARAFTGGYTEAFF.

This chain joins TRBV5-1 and TRBJ1-1; D may be TRBD1 (6 bases). V was shortened by 0 bases and J by 6 bases, with 18 bases between the two germline ends. This CDR3 spans 16 amino acids. Germline V gene lookup returns CDR1 SGHRS and CDR2 YFSETQ. In DNA, the CDR3 is TGCGCCAGCAGCTTGGCCACTGGGGGGCGGTTCGCTGAAGCTTTCTTT. Translated: CASSLATGGRFAEAFF.

This chain joins TRBV20-1 and TRBJ2-6, with D tentatively TRBD2 (7 bases). Trimming left V 3 bases short and J 2 bases short, with 11 bases between. Per the germline V gene, CDR1 is DFQATT and CDR2 is SNEGSKA (reference sequence). This CDR3 has 15 residues. This CDR3 reads CSARGGHPGANVLTF. CDR3 DNA sequence: TGCAGTGCTAGGGGGGGGCACCCTGGGGCCAACGTCCTGACTTTC.

The V gene is TRBV30, the J gene TRBJ2-1; D is possibly TRBD1 or TRBD2 (5 bases each). This CDR3 has 16 amino acids. Germline-derived CDR1 and CDR2 are GTSNPN and SVGIG (reference sequence). V was pared by 3 bases and J by 8 bases, with 23 bases between. CDR3 amino acids: CAWSPVRGTAPHEQFF. CDR3 in DNA: TGTGCCTGGAGCCCTGTAAGAGGGACGGCCCCACATGAGCAGTTCTTC.

This chain links TRBV21-1 with TRBJ2-7. TRBV21-1 is flagged as a pseudogene. The CDR3 contains 10 residues. The CDR3 sequence is CASSRGGQYF. The CDR3 DNA reads TGTGCCAGCAGCAGAGGCGGGCAGTACTTC.

The chain links TRBV20-1 to TRBJ2-2, with TRBD2 matching 8 bases. The CDR3 extends over 17 amino acids. Germline V gives CDR1 DFQATT, CDR2 SNEGSKA (reference sequence). The trim removed 1 base at V and 1 base at J, leaving 8 bases unmatched. The CDR3 nucleotides read TGCAGTGCTAGAGCTGAGCGGGAGTCGGGGAACACCGGGGAGCTGTTTTTT. Amino acids: CSARAERESGNTGELFF.

The chain uses TRBV6-6 and TRBJ2-3, with 12 bases identical to TRBD2. J gave up 2 bases and V 5 bases, and 5 bases lay outside the gene matches. Germline V gene sequence: CDR1 MNHNY, CDR2 SVGAGI (reference sequence). The length of the CDR3 is 16 residues. The CDR3 sequence: CASSLLAGGYTDTQYF. For the CDR3, the DNA is TGTGCCAGCAGTCTACTAGCGGGGGGCTACACAGATACGCAGTATTTT.

The genes are TRBV2 and TRBJ2-1; D perhaps matches TRBD1 (6 bases). The germline gives CDR1 SNHLY, CDR2 FYNNEI. The ends were cut back, 5 bases at V and 5 bases at J, with 25 bases in the middle. The CDR3 is 18 residues long. For the CDR3, the DNA is TGTGCCAGCAGTCCCATCTTGGGACAAGGTGTCACTGACAATGAGCAGTTCTTC. Protein: CASSPILGQGVTDNEQFF. Together with reference TRBV2 and TRBJ2-1, the CDR3 gives the full variable domain: EPEVTQTPSHQVTQMGQEVILRCVPISNHLYFYWYRQILGQKVEFLVSFYNNEISEKSEIFDDQFSVERPDGSNFTLKIRSTKLEDSAMYFCASSPILGQGVTDNEQFFGPGTRLTVL.

This clonotype was seen a handful of times. J is TRBJ1-5 and V is TRBV27; a weak D match, TRBD1 (6 bases). The V gene lost 8 bases and the J gene lost 2 bases, with 13 bases spanning the gap. The CDR3 loop spans 14 amino acids. Per germline, CDR1 MNHEY and CDR2 SMNVEV (reference sequence). This chain's CDR3 is CASGSRGGNQPQHF. CDR3 nucleotide sequence: TGTGCCAGCGGATCCAGGGGAGGCAATCAGCCCCAGCATTTT.

A few counts support this clonotype. V gene TRBV3-1 combines with J gene TRBJ1-5, with D unclear. Trimming took off 0 bases at V and 7 bases at J, with 22 bases between the two ends. The CDR3 is 18 amino acids. Germline V gene data show CDR1 as LGHDT and CDR2 as YNNKEL (reference sequence). The CDR3 reads CASSQDAVAVDKMQPQHF. The CDR3 DNA reads TGTGCCAGCAGCCAAGACGCTGTGGCCGTAGATAAGATGCAGCCCCAGCATTTT.

This chain joins TRBV29-1 and TRBJ1-1; tentative D call: TRBD1 (5 bases). This CDR3 has 13 residues. The germline CDR1 and CDR2 sequences are SQVTM and ANQGSEA. Trimming cost V 6 bases and J 0 bases, with 11 bases left between them. The CDR3 sequence is CSVLGRMNTEAFF. For the CDR3, the DNA is TGCAGCGTACTGGGACGGATGAACACTGAAGCTTTCTTT.

The chain has TRBV4-2 and TRBJ2-6, with 7 bases identical to TRBD1. Germline V CDR1 and CDR2: LGHNA, YNFKEQ. With 4 bases clipped from V and 3 bases from J, the junction kept 12 bases outside the gene matches. The CDR3 has 18 amino acids. The CDR3 coding sequence is TGTGCCAGCAGCCTACTGACAGGGCAGGGCCTTGGGGCCAACGTCCTGACTTTC. Protein: CASSLLTGQGLGANVLTF.

This clonotype appeared a single time. The J gene is TRBJ1-2, the V gene TRBV28, with 11 bases fitting TRBD1. Germline loops: CDR1 MDHEN, CDR2 SYDVKM. This CDR3 is 19 amino acids long. After removal of 1 base from V and 4 bases from J, the junction contained 14 bases not matched to a gene. CDR3 region: CASSLSLWTGGTVGYGYTF. DNA for the CDR3: TGTGCCAGCAGTTTATCGCTTTGGACAGGGGGCACCGTGGGCTATGGCTACACCTTC.

This clonotype was counted a few times. This chain connects TRBV4-2 to TRBJ2-1; 9 bases line up with TRBD2. CDR3 length: 17 residues. Losses at the gene ends were 0 bases for V and 4 bases for J; bases not matched to a gene: 7. CDR1 LGHNA and CDR2 YNFKEQ come from the germline V gene. As DNA, the CDR3 is TGTGCCAGCAGCCAAGATGCTGTAGCGGGAGTGTACAATGAGCAGTTCTTC. Its protein product is CASSQDAVAGVYNEQFF.

A few counts support this clonotype. This rearrangement joins TRBV4-3 to TRBJ2-2, with 7 bases identical to TRBD1. CDR1 LGHNA and CDR2 YSLEER come from the germline V gene. The trim removed 3 bases at V and 4 bases at J, leaving 5 bases unmatched. The CDR3 is made up of 15 amino acids. The CDR3 sequence: CASSQPGQFTGELFF. The DNA for the CDR3 is TGCGCCAGCAGCCAGCCGGGACAGTTCACCGGGGAGCTGTTTTTT.

This clonotype was recorded a few times. CDR3 loop: CSVPQETQYF. In DNA, the CDR3 is TGCAGCGTTCCACAAGAGACCCAGTACTTC. V usage is TRBV29-1 and J usage is TRBJ2-5; no clear D gene. The CDR3 sequence is 10 residues long. The germline V gene encodes CDR1 SQVTM and CDR2 ANQGSEA. Trimming removed 5 bases from V and 2 bases from J, with 3 bases in between. Complete variable domain (other parts from reference TRBV29-1 and TRBJ2-5): SAVISQKPSRDICQRGTSLTIQCQVDSQVTMMFWYRQQPGQSLTLIATANQGSEATYESGFVIDKFPISRPNLTFSTLTVSNMSPEDSSIYLCSVPQETQYFGPGTRLLVL.

The chain links TRBV11-2 to TRBJ1-4, with D possibly matching TRBD1 (5 bases). CDR1 and CDR2 (germline): SGHAT, FQNNGV. V lost 5 bases and J lost 4, with 11 bases in between. The CDR3 contains 14 residues. CDR3 amino acids: CASSGDAFNEKLFF. CDR3 DNA: TGTGCCAGCAGCGGGGACGCCTTTAATGAAAAACTGTTTTTT.

This clonotype was observed a few times. This rearrangement joins TRBV5-1 to TRBJ2-7, with D hard to call. The CDR3 covers 11 residues. Germline V gene data show CDR1 as SGHRS and CDR2 as YFSETQ. The V end lost 0 bases, the J end lost 7 bases, and 5 bases lay between the germline ends. CDR3 bases: TGCGCCAGCAGCTTGGAACAGGAGCAGTACTTC. Protein product: CASSLEQEQYF.

The chain recombines TRBV5-1 with TRBJ2-5; a possible D gene is TRBD2 (6 bases). V lost 0 bases and J lost 2, with 23 bases in between. The V gene's germline CDR1 is SGHRS and CDR2 YFSETQ. The CDR3 extends over 19 amino acids. In nucleotides, the CDR3 is TGCGCCAGCAGCTTGGACGTGGAGGGTTTTGTAGGAGCGCAAGAGACCCAGTACTTC. Amino acids: CASSLDVEGFVGAQETQYF.

The V call is TRBV5-1, the J call TRBJ2-5; 8 bases line up with TRBD2. This CDR3 contains 14 residues. J was trimmed by 4 bases and V by 3 bases; bases with no gene match: 5. CDR1 is SGHRS, CDR2 YFSETQ, per germline. The DNA of the CDR3 is TGCGCCAGCAGCTCGGGACTAGTTGGAGAGACCCAGTACTTC. This gives the protein CASSSGLVGETQYF.

The V call is TRBV20-1, the J call TRBJ1-1; a possible D gene is TRBD1 (6 bases). Germline V gives CDR1 DFQATT, CDR2 SNEGSKA (reference sequence). The CDR3 is 12 residues long. V was trimmed by 6 bases and J by 7 bases, leaving 15 bases between them. Here the CDR3 reads CSASVGGSEAFF. The CDR3 DNA reads TGCAGTGCCTCTGTGGGGGGCAGTGAAGCTTTCTTT.

V usage is TRBV21-1 and J usage is TRBJ2-1; the listed D gene, TRBD2, was not tested against the DNA. TRBV21-1 is an annotated pseudogene. The CDR3 sequence is 14 residues long. This chain's CDR3 is CASTERGQRGEQFF. In nucleotides, the CDR3 is TGTGCCAGCACTGAGCGGGGCCAGCGTGGTGAGCAGTTCTTC.

On this clonotype itself: An end of the junction does not agree with germline; a read error may underlie this. This chain connects TRBV10-3 to TRBJ1-5; 9 bases are a match to TRBD1. The CDR3 has 15 residues. Germline loops: CDR1 ENHRY, CDR2 SYGVKD. CDR3 sequence reads: CAISDGDRAGQLQHF. The CDR3 bases are TGTGCCATCAGTGACGGGGACAGGGCAGGTCAGCTCCAGCATTTT.

The gene calls are TRBV5-5 and TRBJ2-7; no definite D call. CDR1 is SGHKS, CDR2 YYEKEE, per germline (reference sequence). The CDR3 contains 15 residues. Trimming removed 0 bases from V and 4 bases from J, with 14 bases in between. CDR3 residues: CASSLVYGSGYEQYF. The CDR3 DNA sequence: TGTGCCAGCAGCTTGGTATATGGGTCGGGTTACGAGCAGTACTTC. Full variable domain (missing parts from reference TRBV5-5 and TRBJ2-7): DAGVTQSPTHLIKTRGQQVTLRCSPISGHKSVSWYQQVLGQGPQFIFQYYEKEERGRGNFPDRFSARQFPNYSSELNVNALLLGDSALYLCASSLVYGSGYEQYFGPGTRLTVT.

This clonotype was counted a few times. The rearrangement uses TRBV9 and TRBJ2-7, with 8 bases fitting TRBD1. The junction had 6 bases not matched to a gene; V was cut back by 4 bases and J by 3 bases. Germline CDR1 and CDR2: SGDLS and YYNGEE. The CDR3 is 14 residues long. Written as DNA, the CDR3 is TGTGCCAGCAGCCCCCGACAGGGGTACTACGAGCAGTACTTC. It yields the protein CASSPRQGYYEQYF.

The chain recombines TRBV27 with TRBJ2-5; D is possibly TRBD2 (5 bases). The CDR3 spans 13 residues. Trimming removed 5 bases from V and 1 base from J, with 8 bases in between. Germline V CDR1 and CDR2: MNHEY, SMNVEV (reference sequence). The chain's CDR3 is CASSVLAQETQYF. The CDR3 DNA reads as TGTGCCAGCAGTGTCCTAGCCCAAGAGACCCAGTACTTC.

The rearrangement joins TRBV24-1 to TRBJ2-3, with D possibly TRBD2 on 5 matching bases. Trimming left V 6 bases short and J 3 bases short, with 12 bases between. In germline, CDR1 is KGHDR, CDR2 SFDVKD. The CDR3 is 14 residues long. The CDR3 DNA is TGTGCCACCAGTACCGAGGGAGTGACAGATACGCAGTATTTT. Translation gives CATSTEGVTDTQYF.

The CDR3, as DNA: TGTGCCAGCTCACCACTCGCCGGGATTGGTGAGACCCAGTACTTC. Its protein product is CASSPLAGIGETQYF. This chain uses TRBV18 with TRBJ2-5, with a weak D call TRBD2 (5 bases). V lost 1 base and J lost 5, with 14 bases in between. The CDR3 loop spans 15 amino acids. Germline V gene data show CDR1 as KGHSH and CDR2 as LQKENI.

Regarding this clonotype: At one end the junction does not follow the germline gene, possibly because of a read error. The rearrangement uses TRBV7-7 and TRBJ2-4; tentatively, D is TRBD2 (5 bases). CDR1 is SSHAT, CDR2 FNYEAQ, per germline (reference sequence). The CDR3 totals 16 residues. DNA of the CDR3: TGTGCTAGCAGCTTAGGTGAGGGCGCGAGCAAAAACATTCAGTACTTC. It yields the protein CASSLGEGASKNIQYF.